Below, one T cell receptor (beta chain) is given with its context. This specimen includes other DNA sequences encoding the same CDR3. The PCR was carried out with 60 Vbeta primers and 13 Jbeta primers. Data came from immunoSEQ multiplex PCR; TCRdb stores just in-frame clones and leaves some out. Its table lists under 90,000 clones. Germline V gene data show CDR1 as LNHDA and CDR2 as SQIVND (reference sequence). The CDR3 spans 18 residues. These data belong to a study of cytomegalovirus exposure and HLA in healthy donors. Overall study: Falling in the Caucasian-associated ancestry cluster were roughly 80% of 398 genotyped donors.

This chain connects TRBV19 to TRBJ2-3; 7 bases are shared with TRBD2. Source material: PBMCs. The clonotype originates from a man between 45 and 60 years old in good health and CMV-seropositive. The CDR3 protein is CAPRKLEGLAVSTDTQYF. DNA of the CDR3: TGTGCTCCAAGAAAGTTGGAGGGTCTAGCGGTTAGCACAGATACGCAGTATTTT.